This TCR beta chain was sequenced during a study of CD8+ T cells in alopecia areata. The CDR3 length is 15 residues. Trimming at V came to 4 bases and at J to 6 bases, leaving 12 bases not matched to a gene. Germline V gene data show CDR1 as SEHNR and CDR2 as FQNEAQ (reference sequence). RNA extraction was followed by reverse transcription into cDNA, which acted as the sequencing template. Profiled with immunoSEQ multiplex PCR; TCRdb holds only in-frame clones, not every one. The data contain about 150,000 clones, around half of them singletons. Sample: CD8+ T cells sorted from blood, taken at week 0. The source is a human donor with alopecia areata. The V call is TRBV7-9, the J call TRBJ2-7, with TRBD2 identical over 7 bases. The CDR3 region is CASSSLGGGKPEQYF. CDR3 nucleotide sequence: TGTGCCAGCAGCTCACTCGGGGGAGGGAAACCCGAGCAGTACTTC.